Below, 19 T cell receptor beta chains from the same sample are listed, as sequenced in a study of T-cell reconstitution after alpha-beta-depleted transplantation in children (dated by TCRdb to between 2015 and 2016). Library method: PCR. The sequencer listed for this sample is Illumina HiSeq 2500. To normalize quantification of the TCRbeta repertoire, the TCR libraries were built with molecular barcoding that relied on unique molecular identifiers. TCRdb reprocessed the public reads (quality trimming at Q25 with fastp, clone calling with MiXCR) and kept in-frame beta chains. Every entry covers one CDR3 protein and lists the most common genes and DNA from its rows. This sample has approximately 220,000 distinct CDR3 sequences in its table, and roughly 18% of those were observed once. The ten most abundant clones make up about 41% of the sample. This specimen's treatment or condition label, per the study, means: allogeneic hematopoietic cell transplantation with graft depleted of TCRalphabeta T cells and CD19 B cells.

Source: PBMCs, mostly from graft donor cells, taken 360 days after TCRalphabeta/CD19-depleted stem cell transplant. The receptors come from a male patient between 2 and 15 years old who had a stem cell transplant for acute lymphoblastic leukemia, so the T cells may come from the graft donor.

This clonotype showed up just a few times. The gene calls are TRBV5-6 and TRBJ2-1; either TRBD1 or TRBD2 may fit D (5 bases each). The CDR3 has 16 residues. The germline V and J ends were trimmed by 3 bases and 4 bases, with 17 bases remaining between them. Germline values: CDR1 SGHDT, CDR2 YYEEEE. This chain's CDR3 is CASSSRGPFQYNEQFF. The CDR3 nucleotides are TGTGCCAGCAGCTCCCGGGGCCCCTTCCAATACAATGAGCAGTTCTTC.

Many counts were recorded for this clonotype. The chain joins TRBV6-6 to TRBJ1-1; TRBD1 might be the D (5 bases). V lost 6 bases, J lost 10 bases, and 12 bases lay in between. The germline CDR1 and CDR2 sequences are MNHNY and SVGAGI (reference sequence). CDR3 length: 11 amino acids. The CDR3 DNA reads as TGTGCCAGCAGGTTACAGGAATTAGCTTTCTTT. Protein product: CASRLQELAFF.

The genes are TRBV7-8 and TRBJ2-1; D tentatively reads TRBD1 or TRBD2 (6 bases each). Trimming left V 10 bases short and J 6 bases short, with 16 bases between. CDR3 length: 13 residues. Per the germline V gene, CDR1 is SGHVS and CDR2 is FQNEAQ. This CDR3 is CATGVGGRNEQFF. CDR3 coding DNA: TGTGCCACCGGAGTCGGGGGCCGCAATGAGCAGTTCTTC.

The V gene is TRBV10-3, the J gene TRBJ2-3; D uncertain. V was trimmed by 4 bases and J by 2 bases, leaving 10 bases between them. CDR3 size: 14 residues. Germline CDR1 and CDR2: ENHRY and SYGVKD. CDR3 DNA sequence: TGTGCCATCAGTGGAAAGCACACCACAGATACGCAGTATTTT. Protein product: CAISGKHTTDTQYF.

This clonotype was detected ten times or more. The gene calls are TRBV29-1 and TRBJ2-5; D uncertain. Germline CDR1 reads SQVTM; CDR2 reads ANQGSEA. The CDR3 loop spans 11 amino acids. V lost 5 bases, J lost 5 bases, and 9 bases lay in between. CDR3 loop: CSVLPRETQYF. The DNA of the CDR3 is TGCAGCGTTCTACCCAGGGAGACCCAGTACTTC. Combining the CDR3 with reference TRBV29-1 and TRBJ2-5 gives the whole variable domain SAVISQKPSRDICQRGTSLTIQCQVDSQVTMMFWYRQQPGQSLTLIATANQGSEATYESGFVIDKFPISRPNLTFSTLTVSNMSPEDSSIYLCSVLPRETQYFGPGTRLLVL.

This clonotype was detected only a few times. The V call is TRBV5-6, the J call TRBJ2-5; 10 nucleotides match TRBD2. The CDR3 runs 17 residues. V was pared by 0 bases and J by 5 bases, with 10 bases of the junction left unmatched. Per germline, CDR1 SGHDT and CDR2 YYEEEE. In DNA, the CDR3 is TGTGCCAGCAGCTTGGCGGCTAGCGGGAGAGGCGAGGAGACCCAGTACTTC. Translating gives CASSLAASGRGEETQYF.

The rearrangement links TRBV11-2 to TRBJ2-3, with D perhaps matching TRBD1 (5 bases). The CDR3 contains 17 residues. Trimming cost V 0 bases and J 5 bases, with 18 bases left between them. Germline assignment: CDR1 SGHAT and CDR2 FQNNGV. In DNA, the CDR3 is TGTGCCAGCAGCTTAGATCCACAGGAAAATATTAGAGATACGCAGTATTTT. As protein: CASSLDPQENIRDTQYF.

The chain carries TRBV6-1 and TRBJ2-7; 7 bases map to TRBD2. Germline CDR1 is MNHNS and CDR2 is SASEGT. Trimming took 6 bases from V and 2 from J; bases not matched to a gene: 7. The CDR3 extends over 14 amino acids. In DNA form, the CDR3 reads TGTGCCAGCAGCTCGGGACTAACTCCCTACGAGCAGTACTTC. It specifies CASSSGLTPYEQYF.

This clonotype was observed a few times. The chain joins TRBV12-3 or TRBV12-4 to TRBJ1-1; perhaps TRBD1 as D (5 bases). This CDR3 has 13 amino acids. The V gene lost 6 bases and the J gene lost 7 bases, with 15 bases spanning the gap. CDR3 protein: CASSSRAVGEAFF. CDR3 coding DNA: TGTGCCAGCAGCAGCAGGGCTGTAGGTGAAGCTTTCTTT.

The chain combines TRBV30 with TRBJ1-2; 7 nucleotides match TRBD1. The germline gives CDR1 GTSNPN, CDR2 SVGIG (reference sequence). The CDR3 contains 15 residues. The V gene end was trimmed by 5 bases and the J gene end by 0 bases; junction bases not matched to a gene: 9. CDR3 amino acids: CAWVGQPLANYGYTF. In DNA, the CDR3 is TGTGCCTGGGTGGGACAGCCTCTGGCTAACTATGGCTACACCTTC.

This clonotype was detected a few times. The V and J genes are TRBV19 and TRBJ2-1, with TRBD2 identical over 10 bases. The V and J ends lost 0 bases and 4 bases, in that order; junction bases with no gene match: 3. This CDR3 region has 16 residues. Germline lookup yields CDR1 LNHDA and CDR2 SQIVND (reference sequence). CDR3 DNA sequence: TGTGCCAGTAGTATAGAAATAGCGGGGGGATACAATGAGCAGTTCTTC. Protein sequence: CASSIEIAGGYNEQFF.

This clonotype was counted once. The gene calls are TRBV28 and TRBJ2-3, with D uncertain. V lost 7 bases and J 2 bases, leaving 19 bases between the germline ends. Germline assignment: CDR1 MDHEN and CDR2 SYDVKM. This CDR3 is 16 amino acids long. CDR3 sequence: CASMPQLVLLTDTQYF. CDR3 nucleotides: TGTGCCAGCATGCCCCAGCTCGTATTGCTCACAGATACGCAGTATTTT.

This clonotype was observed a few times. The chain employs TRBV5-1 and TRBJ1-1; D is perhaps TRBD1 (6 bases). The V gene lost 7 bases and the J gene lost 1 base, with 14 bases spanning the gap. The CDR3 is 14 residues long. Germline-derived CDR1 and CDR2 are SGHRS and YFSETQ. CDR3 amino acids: CASRLEGENTEAFF. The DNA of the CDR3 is TGCGCCAGCCGGTTGGAGGGGGAGAACACTGAAGCTTTCTTT.

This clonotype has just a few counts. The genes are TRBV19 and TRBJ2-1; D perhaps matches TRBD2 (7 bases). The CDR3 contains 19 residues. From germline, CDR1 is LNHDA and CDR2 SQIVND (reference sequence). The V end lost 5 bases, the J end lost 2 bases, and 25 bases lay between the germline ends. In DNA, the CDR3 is TGTGCCAGTAGTGTCCGCGCTCTCGGGGGGCAAACCGCCTACAATGAGCAGTTCTTC. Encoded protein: CASSVRALGGQTAYNEQFF. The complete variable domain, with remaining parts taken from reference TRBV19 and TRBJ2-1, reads DGGITQSPKYLFRKEGQNVTLSCEQNLNHDAMYWYRQDPGQGLRLIYYSQIVNDFQKGDIAEGYSVSREKKESFPLTVTSAQKNPTAFYLCASSVRALGGQTAYNEQFFGPGTRLTVL.

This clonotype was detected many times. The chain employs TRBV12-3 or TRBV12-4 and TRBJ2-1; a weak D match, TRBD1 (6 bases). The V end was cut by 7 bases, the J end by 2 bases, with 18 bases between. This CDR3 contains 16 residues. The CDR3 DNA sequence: TGTGCCAGCATCGCGACCCCAGGGGATCCCTACAATGAGCAGTTCTTC. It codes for CASIATPGDPYNEQFF.

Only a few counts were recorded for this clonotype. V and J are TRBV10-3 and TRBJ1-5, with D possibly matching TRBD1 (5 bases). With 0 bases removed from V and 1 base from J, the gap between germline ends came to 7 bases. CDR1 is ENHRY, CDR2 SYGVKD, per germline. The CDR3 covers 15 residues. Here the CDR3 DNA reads TGTGCCATCAGTGAGTCTGAGGGGAGCAATCAGCCCCAGCATTTT. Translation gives CAISESEGSNQPQHF.

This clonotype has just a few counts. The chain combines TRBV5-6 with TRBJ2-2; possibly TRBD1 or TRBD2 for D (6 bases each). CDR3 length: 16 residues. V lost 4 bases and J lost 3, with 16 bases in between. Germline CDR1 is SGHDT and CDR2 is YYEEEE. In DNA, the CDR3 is TGTGCCAGCAGCCGACGGGGGCAGGTTGACACCGGGGAGCTGTTTTTT. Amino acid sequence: CASSRRGQVDTGELFF.

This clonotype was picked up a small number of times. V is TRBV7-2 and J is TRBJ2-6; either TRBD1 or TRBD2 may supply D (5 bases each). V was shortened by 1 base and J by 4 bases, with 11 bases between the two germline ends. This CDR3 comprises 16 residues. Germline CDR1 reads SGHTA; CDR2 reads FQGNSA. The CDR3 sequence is CASSLVAGSGANVLTF. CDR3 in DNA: TGTGCCAGCAGCTTAGTCGCAGGGAGCGGGGCCAACGTCCTGACTTTC. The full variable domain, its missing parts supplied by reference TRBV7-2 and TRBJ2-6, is GAGVSQSPSNKVTEKGKDVELRCDPISGHTALYWYRQSLGQGLEFLIYFQGNSAPDKSGLPSDRFSAERTGGSVSTLTIQRTQQEDSAVYLCASSLVAGSGANVLTFGAGSRLTVL.

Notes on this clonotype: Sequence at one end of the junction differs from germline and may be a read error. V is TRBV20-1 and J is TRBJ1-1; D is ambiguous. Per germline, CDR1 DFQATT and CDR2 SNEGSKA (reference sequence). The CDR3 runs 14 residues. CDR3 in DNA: TGCAGTGCCAGAGGCCCCCAGATGAACACTGAAGCTTTCTTT. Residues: CSARGPQMNTEAFF.